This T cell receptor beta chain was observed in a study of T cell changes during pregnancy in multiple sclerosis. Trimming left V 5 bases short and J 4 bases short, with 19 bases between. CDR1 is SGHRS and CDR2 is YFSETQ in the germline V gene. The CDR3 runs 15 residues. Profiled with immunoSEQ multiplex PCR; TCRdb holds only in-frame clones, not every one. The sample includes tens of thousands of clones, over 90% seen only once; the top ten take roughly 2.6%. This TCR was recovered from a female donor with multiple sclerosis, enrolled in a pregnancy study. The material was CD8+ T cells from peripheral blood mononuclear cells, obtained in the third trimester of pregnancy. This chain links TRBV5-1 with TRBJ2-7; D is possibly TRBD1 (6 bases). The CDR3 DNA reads TGCGCCAGCAGAGAGTACAGGGAGACGATGTACGAGCAGTACTTC. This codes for CASREYRETMYEQYF.